This T cell receptor (beta chain) came from a study of Ad26.COV2.S vaccination and SARS-CoV-2 variants. General observations from the study: Vaccine and placebo recipients had similar non-spike TCR breadth. Substantial breadth was reported for post-vaccination spike-specific CD8+ and CD4+ T cells. The analyses of TCR breadth and depth may have understated the size of total T cell responses. The placebo group had lower spike-specific TCR breadth than the vaccine recipients did.

Looked up from germline, CDR1 is SGHRS and CDR2 is YFSETQ. CDR3 length: 15 amino acids. Trimming removed 4 bases from V and 0 bases from J, with 12 bases in between. Libraries were prepared by immunoSEQ multiplex PCR; TCRdb keeps only in-frame clonotypes and omits some of them. The repertoire holds tens of thousands of clones, 75% to 85% seen once, with more than 45% in the top ten. Notes on this clone: Antigen: not known.

The sample was peripheral blood, taken after recovery from COVID-19. This receptor was obtained from a human donor who had recovered from COVID-19. The chain is built from TRBV5-1 and TRBJ2-3; TRBD1 might be the D (5 bases). Here the CDR3 DNA reads TGCGCCAGCAGCACCCTGACAGCTAGCACAGATACGCAGTATTTT. Translating gives CASSTLTASTDTQYF.